The 5 T cell receptor beta chains reported below all come from one sample, sequenced in a study of T cell clonality in common variable immunodeficiency. Data came from immunoSEQ multiplex PCR; TCRdb stores just in-frame clones and leaves some out. The table lists about 66,000 clones, with no singletons. Sequencing was done on a sample of peripheral blood mononuclear cells. Source of these receptors: a person aged 18 to 75 in good health.

In its sample, this clone was seen many times. One end of the junction varies from germline; a read error may be responsible. The CDR3 goes on 3 residues after the read ends, and that part is filled in from the germline J gene. V gene TRBV4-2 combines with J gene TRBJ2-1, with D possibly being TRBD1 (5 bases). This CDR3 region has 16 residues. Germline V gene sequence: CDR1 LGHNA, CDR2 YNFKEQ. Partial CDR3 DNA: TGCGCCAGCAGCCTACAGGTTGCCGACTCCTACAATGAG. Translated, it gives CASSLQVADSYNE. The entire CDR3 protein reads CASSLQVADSYNEQFF.

This clone came up many times. Coverage ceases 3 residues before the CDR3 finishes, and the germline J gene fills in the end. V is TRBV2 and J is TRBJ1-5, with D perhaps TRBD1 (6 bases). CDR1 and CDR2 from the germline V gene are SNHLY and FYNNEI. The V end lost 5 bases, the J end lost 6 bases, and 14 bases lay between the germline ends. The CDR3 covers 14 residues. Partial CDR3 DNA: TGTGCCAGCAGTCCCAACAGGGAGGCTCAGCCC. It yields the protein CASSPNREAQP. The full CDR3 reads CASSPNREAQPQHF.

This clone was seen many times. The read terminates 3 residues before the CDR3 end, so the remaining end is supplied by the germline J gene. The rearrangement joins TRBV2 to TRBJ1-4, with 8 bases identical to TRBD1. Per the germline V gene, CDR1 is SNHLY and CDR2 is FYNNEI. The J segment lost 6 bases and the V segment lost 8 bases, leaving 2 bases of the junction unmatched. The length of the CDR3 is 12 residues. CDR3 in amino acids: CASADRDEKLFF. CDR3 DNA (partial): TGTGCCAGCGCGGACAGGGATGAAAAA.

The sample holds many counts of this clone. The sequence runs out 3 residues before the end of the CDR3; the remainder is reconstructed from the germline J gene. The V and J genes are TRBV7-9 and TRBJ2-3; TRBD2 matches at 9 bases. Germline trimming cut 2 bases from V and 6 bases from J; bases unmatched to any gene: 6. Germline CDR1 SEHNR, CDR2 FQNEAQ (reference sequence). This CDR3 comprises 15 residues. The covered CDR3 bases are TGTGCCAGCAGCTTAACGCGGGAGGGCCGGGATACG. Translating gives CASSLTREGRDT. The whole CDR3 reads CASSLTREGRDTQYF.

At least ten counts were recorded for this clone. The read comes to an end 3 residues before the CDR3 does, leaving the germline J gene to fill in the end. The gene calls are TRBV2 and TRBJ2-5; D is uncertain. The CDR3 spans 11 residues. Germline CDR1 is SNHLY and CDR2 is FYNNEI. V lost 3 bases and J 5 bases, leaving 4 bases between the germline ends. The CDR3 spells CASSDRETQYF. The DNA read from the CDR3 is TGTGCCAGCAGTGACCGGGAGACC.